The 29 T cell receptor beta chains reported below all come from one sample, sequenced in a study of T cells after posttransplantation cyclophosphamide (dated by TCRdb to the mid-2010s). The method behind the library was the immunoSEQ multiplex PCR assay. Not all clones reach the TCRdb copy of this immuneACCESS table, which keeps in-frame sequences only. Checked studies attribute under half of the gap to unresolved V genes and leave the rest unexplained. This sample comprises roughly 13,000 clones, 65% to 85% of them detected only once. The ten largest clonotypes hold under 1.5% of the sample. Material for sequencing was memory CD4+ T cells sorted from PBMCs. These TCRs come from a man aged 50-59 years.

V usage is TRBV10-3 and J usage is TRBJ2-5, with TRBD1 as a possible D gene (5 bases). Germline CDR1 ENHRY, CDR2 SYGVKD. The CDR3 is made up of 14 amino acids. V was shortened by 6 bases and J by 7 bases, with 18 bases between the two germline ends. The CDR3 DNA is TGTGCCATCAGGAAGGAACAGGCCCCAGGGACCCAGTACTTC. Translation gives CAIRKEQAPGTQYF.

The genes are TRBV15 and TRBJ1-1; unclear D gene. CDR1 LNHNV and CDR2 YYDKDF come from the germline V gene (reference sequence). Trimming shortened V by 3 bases and J by 0 bases, and 5 bases separated the two germline ends. The CDR3 is 13 amino acids. CDR3 sequence: CATSRGLNTEAFF. The CDR3 DNA reads as TGTGCCACCAGCAGGGGCTTGAACACTGAAGCTTTCTTT. Looking up the rest from reference TRBV15 and TRBJ1-1 gives the full variable domain: DAMVIQNPRYQVTQFGKPVTLSCSQTLNHNVMYWYQQKSSQAPKLLFHYYDKDFNNEADTPDNFQSRRPNTSFCFLDIRSPGLGDTAMYLCATSRGLNTEAFFGQGTRLTVV.

This clone was counted once. The CDR3 nucleotides read TGTGCAGATGTAGCGGGATGTCTTTGGGAAGGCACCGGGGAGCTGTTTTTT. The encoded protein is CADVAGCLWEGTGELFF. The chain links TRBV19 to TRBJ2-2; 8 bases are a match to TRBD2. The CDR3 runs to 17 residues. Germline loops: CDR1 LNHDA, CDR2 SQIVND (reference sequence).

The V and J genes are TRBV11-3 and TRBJ1-1; TRBD1 matches at 8 bases. V lost 5 bases and J lost 0; bases outside the gene matches: 5. The germline gives CDR1 SGHNT, CDR2 YENEEA. The CDR3 totals 15 residues. The CDR3 nucleotides are TGTGCCAGCAGCCGTAGACAGGGGATGAACACTGAAGCTTTCTTT. Its protein is CASSRRQGMNTEAFF.

The V and J genes are TRBV7-6 and TRBJ2-7; D is possibly TRBD1 (5 bases). This CDR3 comprises 16 residues. V dropped 1 base and J dropped 0 bases, with 13 bases sitting between them. The germline V gene encodes CDR1 SGHVS and CDR2 FNYEAQ. CDR3: CASSLDPRGFSYEQYF. The CDR3 DNA reads as TGTGCCAGCAGCTTAGACCCAAGGGGTTTCTCCTACGAGCAGTACTTC.

The V gene is TRBV30, the J gene TRBJ1-4; D gene uncertain. CDR3 size: 14 residues. CDR1 is GTSNPN and CDR2 is SVGIG in the germline V gene (reference sequence). Deletions cut 3 bases from V and 0 bases from J, with 8 bases between. The CDR3 reads CAWRFGATNEKLFF. As DNA, the CDR3 is TGTGCCTGGAGGTTCGGGGCAACTAATGAAAAACTGTTTTTT.

The chain has TRBV18 and TRBJ1-2; a weak D match, TRBD1 (5 bases). This CDR3 is 15 amino acids long. Trimming removed 2 bases from V and 1 base from J, with 11 bases in between. Germline assignment: CDR1 KGHSH and CDR2 LQKENI. The CDR3: CASSPSGLYNYGYTF. The CDR3 nucleotides read TGTGCCAGCTCACCATCGGGACTTTATAACTATGGCTACACCTTC.

The CDR3 loop reads CASSLETGGEQYF. The DNA of the CDR3 is TGCGCCAGCAGCTTGGAGACAGGGGGTGAGCAGTACTTC. V gene TRBV5-1 combines with J gene TRBJ2-7; 9 bases line up with TRBD1. The V gene end was trimmed by 0 bases and the J gene end by 7 bases; junction bases not matched to a gene: 2. Germline CDR1 is SGHRS and CDR2 is YFSETQ. This CDR3 is built from 13 residues.

This clone appeared a single time. The chain combines TRBV11-3 with TRBJ2-3, with TRBD2 matching 11 bases. V trimming: 2 bases; J trimming: 4 bases; junction bases outside the gene matches: 2. CDR1 and CDR2 from the germline V gene are SGHNT and YENEEA. The CDR3 loop spans 15 amino acids. In DNA form, the CDR3 reads TGTGCCAGCAGCTTAACTAGCGGGGGACCAGATACGCAGTATTTT. The encoded protein is CASSLTSGGPDTQYF.

This chain links TRBV30 with TRBJ1-1; D may be TRBD1 (6 bases). Germline CDR1 reads GTSNPN; CDR2 reads SVGIG (reference sequence). The CDR3 runs 13 residues. V was trimmed by 7 bases and J by 2 bases, leaving 14 bases between them. CDR3: CAYNRVINTEAFF. DNA of the CDR3: TGTGCCTACAACAGGGTTATAAACACTGAAGCTTTCTTT.

The rearrangement joins TRBV18 to TRBJ1-3; a possible D gene is TRBD1 (5 bases). Looked up from germline, CDR1 is KGHSH and CDR2 is LQKENI. V lost 3 bases and J lost 4, with 13 bases in between. The CDR3 runs 15 residues. Here the CDR3 reads CASSPQGGGGNTIYF. CDR3 nucleotides: TGTGCCAGCTCACCCCAGGGAGGAGGAGGAAACACCATATATTTT.

The V and J genes are TRBV7-9 and TRBJ2-7; 8 positions agree with TRBD1. Losses at the gene ends were 5 bases for V and 6 bases for J; bases not matched to a gene: 15. Germline V gene sequence: CDR1 SEHNR, CDR2 FQNEAQ (reference sequence). The CDR3 sequence is 16 residues long. CDR3 bases: TGTGCCAGCAGCCCGCAGGGGGCGACTGGATCTAGCGAGCAGTACTTC. It specifies CASSPQGATGSSEQYF.

This clone was detected a few times. The rearrangement links TRBV5-1 to TRBJ1-2; 7 nucleotides match TRBD1. Germline V CDR1 and CDR2: SGHRS, YFSETQ. This CDR3 is 14 amino acids long. Trimming took 4 bases from V and 4 from J; bases not matched to a gene: 7. This CDR3 is CASSHGTEAYGYTF. CDR3 DNA sequence: TGCGCCAGCAGCCATGGGACAGAGGCCTATGGCTACACCTTC.

The chain has TRBV5-4 and TRBJ2-1; the D is unclear. V lost 4 bases and J lost 9, with 14 bases in between. This CDR3 region has 13 residues. CDR1 is SGHNT and CDR2 is YYREEE in the germline V gene (reference sequence). The CDR3 is CASSHRQSGEQFF. The CDR3 DNA reads as TGTGCCAGCAGCCACCGACAATCCGGTGAGCAGTTCTTC.

The gene calls are TRBV19 and TRBJ1-2; perhaps TRBD1 as D (6 bases). Between the trimmed V and J ends, which lost 1 base and 5 bases, there was a span of 14 bases. Germline CDR1 LNHDA, CDR2 SQIVND (reference sequence). The CDR3 runs to 15 residues. CDR3 nucleotide sequence: TGTGCCAGTAGTATAGGTACACAGGGCCTGTATGGCTACACCTTC. This translates into CASSIGTQGLYGYTF.

The chain couples TRBV7-2 to TRBJ2-1; no clear D gene. The CDR3 is 14 residues long. The V end was cut by 5 bases, the J end by 5 bases, with 13 bases between. Per germline, CDR1 SGHTA and CDR2 FQGNSA. The CDR3 protein is CASSPGVGNNEQFF. CDR3 nucleotides: TGTGCCAGCAGCCCCGGCGTGGGCAACAATGAGCAGTTCTTC.

This clone was counted a few times. The CDR3 nucleotides are TGTGCCAGTAGCCGGGGGGCACACAATCAGCCCCAGCATTTT. This gives the protein CASSRGAHNQPQHF. The chain carries TRBV19 and TRBJ1-5; a possible D gene is TRBD1 (6 bases). The CDR3 is made up of 14 amino acids. Trimming shortened V by 6 bases and J by 3 bases, and 12 bases separated the two germline ends. Germline V gene sequence: CDR1 LNHDA, CDR2 SQIVND (reference sequence).

Only a few counts were recorded for this clone. The chain combines TRBV5-1 with TRBJ2-3; 9 bases align to TRBD2. The CDR3 length is 16 residues. The V segment lost 4 bases and the J segment 0 bases; nucleotides outside the gene matches: 6. Germline values: CDR1 SGHRS, CDR2 YFSETQ. The CDR3, as DNA: TGCGCCAGCAGCCTAGTTACTAGCGGGAGCACAGATACGCAGTATTTT. Residues: CASSLVTSGSTDTQYF.

The chain employs TRBV18 and TRBJ2-1, with TRBD2 matching over 8 bases. Germline V CDR1 and CDR2: KGHSH, LQKENI. The CDR3 loop spans 15 amino acids. The V segment lost 3 bases and the J segment 5 bases; nucleotides outside the gene matches: 6. The CDR3 nucleotides read TGTGCCAGCTCACCGCTAGCGGGCGATAACAATGAGCAGTTCTTC. This translates into CASSPLAGDNNEQFF.

The rearrangement joins TRBV4-3 to TRBJ1-1; D is possibly TRBD1 (5 bases). The V gene's germline CDR1 is LGHNA and CDR2 YSLEER. Trimming cost V 0 bases and J 4 bases, with 9 bases left between them. There are 14 residues in the CDR3. CDR3 nucleotides: TGCGCCAGCAGCCAAGAGCCAGGGTTCACTGAAGCTTTCTTT. Protein: CASSQEPGFTEAFF.

The V call is TRBV5-5, the J call TRBJ2-7; TRBD2 is a possible D gene (6 bases). Germline V lookup: CDR1 SGHKS, CDR2 YYEKEE (reference sequence). With 4 bases removed from V and 0 bases from J, the gap between germline ends came to 11 bases. The CDR3 loop spans 14 amino acids. The CDR3: CASSLAGSSYEQYF. In nucleotides, the CDR3 is TGTGCCAGCAGCCTGGCCGGGAGCTCCTACGAGCAGTACTTC.

This clone was seen a handful of times. The chain uses TRBV4-2 and TRBJ1-4; D call uncertain. The CDR3 spans 15 residues. Germline V gene sequence: CDR1 LGHNA, CDR2 YNFKEQ. Trimming removed 0 bases at V and 7 bases at J, with 12 bases between. CDR3 sequence: CASSQDGGGSEKLFF. In DNA, the CDR3 is TGTGCCAGCAGCCAAGACGGTGGAGGGAGTGAAAAACTGTTTTTT.

This chain connects TRBV2 to TRBJ1-2, with D hard to call. The V end was cut by 8 bases, the J end by 9 bases, with 10 bases between. Germline CDR1 reads SNHLY; CDR2 reads FYNNEI. The CDR3 extends over 10 amino acids. The CDR3 loop is CASGGSSYTF. CDR3 coding DNA: TGTGCCAGCGGAGGCTCGAGCTACACCTTC.

The gene calls are TRBV11-3 and TRBJ2-5, with 7 bases aligning to TRBD2. Germline CDR1 reads SGHNT; CDR2 reads YENEEA. The junction had 3 bases not matched to a gene; V was cut back by 3 bases and J by 2 bases. CDR3 length: 14 residues. The CDR3, as DNA: TGTGCCAGCAGCTTCGAAGCGGGGCAAGAGACCCAGTACTTC. As protein: CASSFEAGQETQYF.

This chain links TRBV5-1 with TRBJ1-1, with D tentatively TRBD1 (6 bases). The CDR3 sequence is 16 residues long. Germline V lookup: CDR1 SGHRS, CDR2 YFSETQ. The V end lost 2 bases, the J end lost 4 bases, and 18 bases lay between the germline ends. DNA of the CDR3: TGCGCCAGCAGCTTAGCGGGGGCGATTGGAGGCACTGAAGCTTTCTTT. Translated: CASSLAGAIGGTEAFF.

The V call is TRBV5-1, the J call TRBJ2-7; TRBD2 agrees at 9 bases. Trimming took 0 bases from V and 7 from J; bases not matched to a gene: 11. CDR1 SGHRS and CDR2 YFSETQ come from the germline V gene. The length of the CDR3 is 16 residues. CDR3 protein: CASSLGGLAGVGEQYF. As DNA, the CDR3 is TGCGCCAGCAGCTTGGGTGGGTTAGCGGGAGTAGGGGAGCAGTACTTC.

The V and J genes are TRBV19 and TRBJ1-4; unclear D gene. Germline lookup yields CDR1 LNHDA and CDR2 SQIVND (reference sequence). CDR3 length: 14 residues. With 9 bases removed from V and 5 bases from J, the gap between germline ends came to 16 bases. The CDR3 coding sequence is TGTGCCAGCGGGAAACTCATATCGAATGAAAAACTGTTTTTT. It codes for CASGKLISNEKLFF. Supplemented by reference TRBV19 and TRBJ1-4, the full variable domain reads DGGITQSPKYLFRKEGQNVTLSCEQNLNHDAMYWYRQDPGQGLRLIYYSQIVNDFQKGDIAEGYSVSREKKESFPLTVTSAQKNPTAFYLCASGKLISNEKLFFGSGTQLSVL.

In DNA form, the CDR3 reads TGTGCCAGCTCACCACCTGGGACAGGGGGCGACACCGGGGAGCTGTTTTTT. Residues: CASSPPGTGGDTGELFF. J is TRBJ2-2 and V is TRBV18; 12 bases agree with TRBD1. Germline loops: CDR1 KGHSH, CDR2 LQKENI. This CDR3 has 17 residues. The ends lost 0 bases at V and 3 bases at J; junction bases unmatched: 2.

DNA for the CDR3: TGTGCCAGCAGTGAGGGACAGGGTGGTAGCAATCAGCCCCAGCATTTT. This sequence encodes CASSEGQGGSNQPQHF. The rearrangement joins TRBV6-1 to TRBJ1-5, with TRBD1 matching over 9 bases. The length of the CDR3 is 16 residues. The germline CDR1 and CDR2 sequences are MNHNS and SASEGT. J was trimmed by 0 bases and V by 3 bases; bases with no gene match: 3.